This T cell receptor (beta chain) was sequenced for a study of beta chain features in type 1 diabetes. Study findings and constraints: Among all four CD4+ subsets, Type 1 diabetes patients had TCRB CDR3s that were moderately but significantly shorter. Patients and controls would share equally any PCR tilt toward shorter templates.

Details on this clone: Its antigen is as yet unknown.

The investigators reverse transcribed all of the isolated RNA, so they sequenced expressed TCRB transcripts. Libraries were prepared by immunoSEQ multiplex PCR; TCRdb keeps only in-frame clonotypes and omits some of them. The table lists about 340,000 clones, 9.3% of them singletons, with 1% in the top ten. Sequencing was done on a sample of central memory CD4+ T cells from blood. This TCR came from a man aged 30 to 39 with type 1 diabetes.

CDR3 bases: TGCGCCAGCAGCCCTCGGACTAGCCAAGAGACCCAGTACTTC. Translation: CASSPRTSQETQYF. J is TRBJ2-5 and V is TRBV4-3; 7 nucleotides agree with TRBD2. After removal of 4 bases from V and 1 base from J, the junction contained 3 bases not matched to a gene. The CDR3 has 14 amino acids. The germline V gene has CDR1 LGHNA and CDR2 YSLEER.